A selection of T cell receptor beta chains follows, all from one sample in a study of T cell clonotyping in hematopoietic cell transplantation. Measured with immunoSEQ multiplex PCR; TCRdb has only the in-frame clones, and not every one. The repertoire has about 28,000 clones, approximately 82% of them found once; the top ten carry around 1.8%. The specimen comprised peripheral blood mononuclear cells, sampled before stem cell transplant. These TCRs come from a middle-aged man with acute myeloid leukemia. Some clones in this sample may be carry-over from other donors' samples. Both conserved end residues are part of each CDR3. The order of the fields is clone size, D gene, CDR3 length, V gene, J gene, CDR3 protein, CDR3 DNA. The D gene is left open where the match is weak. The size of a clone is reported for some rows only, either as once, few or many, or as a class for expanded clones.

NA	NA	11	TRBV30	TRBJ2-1	CAWSWGEPQFF	TGTGCCTGGAGCTGGGGTGAACCGCAGTTCTTC
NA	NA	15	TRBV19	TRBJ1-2	CASSIRPTDNYGYTF	TGTGCCAGTAGTATCCGGCCGACAGATAACTATGGCTACACCTTC
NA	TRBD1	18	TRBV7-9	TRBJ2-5	CASSATLGQGGAQETQYF	TGTGCCAGCAGCGCGACGTTAGGACAGGGGGGAGCCCAAGAGACCCAGTACTTC
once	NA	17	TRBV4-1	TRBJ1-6	CASSQDLVRTGGWSLHF	TGCGCCAGCAGCCAAGACCTAGTTCGGACCGGTGGCTGGTCCCTCCACTTT
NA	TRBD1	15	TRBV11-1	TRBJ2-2	CASKDRVFNTGELFF	TGTGCCAGCAAGGACAGGGTGTTTAACACCGGGGAGCTGTTTTTT
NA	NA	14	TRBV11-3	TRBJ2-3	CASRRGADTDTQYF	TGTGCCAGCCGTCGGGGGGCCGACACAGATACGCAGTATTTT
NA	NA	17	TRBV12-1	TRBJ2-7	CASSFTRVEGGTYEQYF	TGTGCCAGCAGCTTTACAAGGGTGGAGGGAGGGACCTACGAGCAGTACTTC
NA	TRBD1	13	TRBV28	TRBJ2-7	CATPRTGRYEQYF	TGTGCCACCCCCCGGACAGGGCGGTACGAGCAGTACTTC
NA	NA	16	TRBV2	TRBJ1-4	CASSNFQPSGNEKLFF	TGTGCCAGTTCAAACTTCCAGCCAAGCGGTAATGAAAAACTGTTTTTT
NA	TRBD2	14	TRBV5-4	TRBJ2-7	CASSPGLAAYEQYF	TGTGCCAGCAGCCCCGGACTAGCGGCCTACGAGCAGTACTTC
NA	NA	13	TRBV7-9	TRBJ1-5	CASSGRGGQPQHF	TGTGCCAGCAGCGGACGCGGAGGTCAGCCCCAGCATTTT
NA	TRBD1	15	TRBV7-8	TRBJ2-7	CASSLAGTGAYEQYF	TGTGCCAGCAGCTTAGCAGGGACAGGCGCCTACGAGCAGTACTTC
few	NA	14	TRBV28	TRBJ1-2	CASSRGSRGYGYTF	TGTGCCAGCAGCCGGGGGAGCAGGGGATATGGCTACACCTTC
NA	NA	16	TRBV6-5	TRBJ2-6	CASSYSGNSGANVLTF	TGTGCCAGCAGTTACTCGGGAAACTCTGGGGCCAACGTCCTGACTTTC
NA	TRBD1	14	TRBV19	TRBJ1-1	CASSRTGPSTEAFF	TGTGCCAGTAGCCGGACAGGGCCTAGCACTGAAGCTTTCTTT
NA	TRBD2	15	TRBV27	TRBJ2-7	CASRSGTSGSYEQYF	TGTGCCAGCAGATCCGGGACTAGCGGGTCCTACGAGCAGTACTTC
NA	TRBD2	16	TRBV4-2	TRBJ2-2	CASSQPTSGYTGELFF	TGTGCCAGCAGCCAGCCAACTAGCGGGTACACCGGGGAGCTGTTTTTT
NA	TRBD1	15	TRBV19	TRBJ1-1	CASSPLDRGSTEAFF	TGTGCCAGTAGTCCTCTGGACAGGGGGAGCACTGAAGCTTTCTTT
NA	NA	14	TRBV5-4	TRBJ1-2	CASSLGGAFYGYTF	TGTGCCAGCAGCTTGGGGGGGGCATTCTATGGCTACACCTTC
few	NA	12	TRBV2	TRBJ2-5	CASTVGQETQYF	TGTGCCAGCACGGTAGGGCAAGAGACCCAGTACTTC
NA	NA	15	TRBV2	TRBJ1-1	CASSEPSREATEAFF	TGTGCCAGCAGTGAACCGAGTCGGGAGGCCACTGAAGCTTTCTTT
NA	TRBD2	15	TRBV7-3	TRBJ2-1	CASSLIASGGGEQFF	TGTGCCAGCAGCTTGATTGCTAGCGGGGGTGGTGAGCAGTTCTTC
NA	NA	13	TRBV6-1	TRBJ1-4	CASSERGWEKLFF	TGTGCCAGCAGTGAAAGGGGGTGGGAAAAACTGTTTTTT
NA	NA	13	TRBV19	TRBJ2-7	CASKGRGAYEQYF	TGTGCCAGTAAGGGCAGGGGGGCCTACGAGCAGTACTTC
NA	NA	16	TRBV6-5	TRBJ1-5	CASSYSRYGDPQPQHF	TGTGCCAGCAGTTACTCGAGGTACGGGGATCCCCAACCCCAGCATTTT
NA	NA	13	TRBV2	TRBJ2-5	CASRGDYQETHYF	TGTGCCAGCAGGGGAGACTACCAAGAGACCCATTACTTC
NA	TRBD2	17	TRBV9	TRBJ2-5	CASSPSGSGMLGETQYF	TGTGCCAGCAGCCCCAGTGGTAGCGGGATGCTGGGAGAGACCCAGTACTTC
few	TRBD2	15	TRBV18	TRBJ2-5	CASSRGLAGEETQYF	TGTGCCAGCTCTCGAGGACTAGCGGGGGAAGAGACCCAGTACTTC
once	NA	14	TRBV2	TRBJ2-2	CASSEAPRSGELFF	TGTGCCAGCAGTGAAGCGCCAAGGTCCGGGGAGCTGTTTTTT
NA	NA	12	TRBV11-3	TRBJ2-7	CASSARRVAQYF	TGTGCCAGCAGCGCCCGGCGGGTGGCGCAGTACTTC
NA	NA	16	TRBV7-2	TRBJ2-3	CASSLVGGPYTDTQYF	TGTGCCAGCAGCTTAGTCGGGGGACCCTACACAGATACGCAGTATTTT
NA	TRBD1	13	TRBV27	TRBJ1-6	CARGQGASSPLHF	TGTGCCAGGGGACAGGGGGCTTCTTCACCCCTCCACTTT
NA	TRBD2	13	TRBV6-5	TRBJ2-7	CASSRTRGDEQYF	TGTGCCAGCAGCAGGACTAGAGGAGACGAGCAGTACTTC
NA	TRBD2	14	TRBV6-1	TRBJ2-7	CASTIRLASYEQYF	TGTGCCAGCACCATCAGACTAGCCTCCTACGAGCAGTACTTC
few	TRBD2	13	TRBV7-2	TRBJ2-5	CASSIGGIETQYF	TGTGCCAGCAGTATCGGGGGGATCGAGACCCAGTACTTC
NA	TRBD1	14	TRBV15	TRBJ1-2	CATSSGPGTGSGPF	TGTGCCACCAGCAGTGGTCCCGGGACAGGTTCAGGTCCCTTC
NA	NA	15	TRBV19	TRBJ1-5	CASSPSGTSNQPQHF	TGTGCCAGTTCCCCGTCCGGGACTAGCAATCAGCCCCAGCATTTT
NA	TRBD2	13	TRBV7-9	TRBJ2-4	CASSLTSRDIQYF	TGTGCCAGCAGCCTGACTAGCAGGGACATTCAGTACTTC
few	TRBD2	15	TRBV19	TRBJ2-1	CASSISSGAYNEQFF	TGTGCCAGTAGTATTAGTAGCGGGGCCTACAATGAGCAGTTCTTC
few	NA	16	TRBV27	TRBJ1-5	CASSPGSDPDSQPQHF	TGTGCCAGCAGCCCAGGGTCTGACCCCGACAGTCAGCCCCAGCATTTT
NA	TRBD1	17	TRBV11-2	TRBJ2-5	CASSARVGQGESETQYF	TGTGCCAGCAGCGCACGGGTGGGACAGGGAGAGTCTGAGACCCAGTACTTC
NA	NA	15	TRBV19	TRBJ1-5	CASSIDGYSNQPQHF	TGTGCCAGTAGTATAGATGGGTACAGCAATCAGCCCCAGCATTTT
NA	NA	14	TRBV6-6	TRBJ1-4	CASSYGEANEKLFF	TGTGCCAGCAGTTACGGGGAGGCTAATGAAAAACTGTTTTTT
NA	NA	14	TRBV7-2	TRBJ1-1	CASSLDGGPTEAFF	TGTGCCAGCAGCTTAGACGGGGGGCCCACTGAAGCTTTCTTT
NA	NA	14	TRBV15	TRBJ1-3	CATSRAGSGNTIYF	TGTGCCACCAGCAGAGCTGGGTCCGGAAACACCATATATTTT
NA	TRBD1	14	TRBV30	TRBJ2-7	CAWNLGQGLREQYF	TGTGCCTGGAACCTGGGACAGGGGTTGAGGGAGCAGTACTTC